Below are 21 T cell receptor beta chains sequenced from a single sample in a study of beta chain features in type 1 diabetes. Expressed TCRB transcripts were sequenced after all isolated RNA was converted to cDNA. The data were produced by immunoSEQ multiplex PCR, yet TCRdb's version contains in-frame clones alone and is incomplete. The repertoire has under 950,000 clones, roughly 17% of them found once; the top ten carry 0.02% to 0.025%. Material for sequencing was naive CD4+ T cells from blood. These receptors were taken from a woman aged 18 to 35 in good health.

The DNA for the CDR3 is TGTGCCAGCAGTTCGACCGGGACAGGGGGCTTTGAGCAGTTCTTC. It specifies CASSSTGTGGFEQFF. The chain is built from TRBV27 and TRBJ2-1; 12 bases are shared with TRBD1. The CDR3 has 15 residues. Per the germline V gene, CDR1 is MNHEY and CDR2 is SMNVEV (reference sequence). Trimming at V came to 4 bases and at J to 9 bases, leaving 7 bases not matched to a gene.

In this sample, this clone turned up a few times. This chain uses TRBV7-2 with TRBJ2-1; 16 bases map to TRBD2. The CDR3 has 16 amino acids. The germline CDR1 and CDR2 sequences are SGHTA and FQGNSA. V lost 4 bases to trimming and J lost 12 bases; unmatched junction nucleotides: 9. This chain's CDR3 is CASSSNPGTSGRVQFF. The CDR3 bases are TGTGCCAGCAGCTCCAACCCCGGGACTAGCGGGAGGGTGCAGTTCTTC.

The chain uses TRBV5-8 and TRBJ2-7; no firm D call. The CDR3 runs 14 residues. The germline V gene encodes CDR1 SGHTS and CDR2 YDEGEE. The germline V and J ends were trimmed by 4 bases and 3 bases, with 14 bases remaining between them. The DNA for the CDR3 is TGTGCCAGCAGCCCGGACCGGCAGATCTACGAGCAGTACTTC. Protein: CASSPDRQIYEQYF.

The chain uses TRBV27 and TRBJ1-5; D is ambiguous. V gave up 2 bases and J gave up 6 bases, with 8 bases separating them. Germline lookup yields CDR1 MNHEY and CDR2 SMNVEV (reference sequence). CDR3 length: 13 amino acids. The CDR3 reads CASSLREGQPQHF. The CDR3 DNA follows: TGTGCCAGCAGTTTAAGGGAAGGTCAGCCCCAGCATTTT.

This clone has only a few counts. The CDR3 spells CASSLKGSPVYEQYF. CDR3 bases: TGTGCCAGCAGCTTAAAGGGCAGCCCCGTCTACGAGCAGTACTTC. The chain recombines TRBV7-3 with TRBJ2-7, with no clear D. Germline CDR1 SGHTA, CDR2 FQGTGA. The CDR3 is made up of 15 amino acids. V shed 1 base and J shed 3 bases, with 13 bases lying between them.

This clone was seen a few times. The chain recombines TRBV5-6 with TRBJ2-1; 12 bases map to TRBD2. Germline V CDR1 and CDR2: SGHDT, YYEEEE. The CDR3 is 16 residues long. With 0 bases clipped from V and 7 bases from J, the junction kept 5 bases outside the gene matches. Here the CDR3 reads CASSLVTSGSHNEQFF. The CDR3 DNA reads TGTGCCAGCAGCTTGGTGACTAGCGGGAGTCATAATGAGCAGTTCTTC.

V is TRBV7-2 and J is TRBJ2-1, with TRBD1 matching over 7 bases. In germline, CDR1 is SGHTA, CDR2 FQGNSA. Germline trimming cut 5 bases from V and 4 bases from J; bases unmatched to any gene: 11. The CDR3 sequence is 16 residues long. The DNA of the CDR3 is TGTGCCAGCAGCCCAAGGACAGGTTCCTTATACAATGAGCAGTTCTTC. Translated, it gives CASSPRTGSLYNEQFF.

The CDR3 region has the DNA TGTGCCAGCAGCTTGGCCGCGGGATTTAACAATGGCAATGAGCAGTTCTTC. Encoded protein: CASSLAAGFNNGNEQFF. This rearrangement joins TRBV5-4 to TRBJ2-1; TRBD2 might be the D (6 bases). V was clipped by 0 bases and J by 6 bases, with 19 bases between them. Germline assignment: CDR1 SGHNT and CDR2 YYREEE (reference sequence). The CDR3 contains 17 residues.

The table lists this clone with a few counts. The chain is built from TRBV28 and TRBJ2-5; TRBD2 matches at 10 bases. V lost 3 bases, J lost 5 bases, and 6 bases stayed unmatched. Germline V gene data show CDR1 as MDHEN and CDR2 as SYDVKM. The CDR3 totals 15 residues. The CDR3 nucleotides are TGTGCCAGCAGTTTGTTTGCTAGCGGGAGCGAGACCCAGTACTTC. Its protein product is CASSLFASGSETQYF. Full variable domain (outside the CDR3, taken from reference TRBV28 and TRBJ2-5): DVKVTQSSRYLVKRTGEKVFLECVQDMDHENMFWYRQDPGLGLRLIYFSYDVKMKEKGDIPEGYSVSREKKERFSLILESASTNQTSMYLCASSLFASGSETQYFGPGTRLLVL.

The V and J genes are TRBV7-2 and TRBJ2-7, with unresolved D. Deletions cut 1 base from V and 3 bases from J, with 10 bases between. Germline values: CDR1 SGHTA, CDR2 FQGNSA. CDR3 size: 14 residues. As DNA, the CDR3 is TGTGCCAGCAGCTTAGAGGTAGCTCACTACGAGCAGTACTTC. This gives the protein CASSLEVAHYEQYF.

This clone appeared a few times. Other DNA sequences of this sample code for an identical CDR3. The chain employs TRBV6-6 and TRBJ1-1; D is ambiguous. Germline V gives CDR1 MNHNY, CDR2 SVGAGI (reference sequence). The CDR3 consists of 14 residues. V was pared by 0 bases and J by 1 base, with 6 bases between. CDR3 protein: CASSYSGRNTEAFF. CDR3 coding DNA: TGTGCCAGCAGTTACTCGGGGAGGAACACTGAAGCTTTCTTT.

This rearrangement joins TRBV5-4 to TRBJ2-4, with 9 bases that match TRBD1. The length of the CDR3 is 17 residues. The ends lost 8 bases at V and 0 bases at J; junction bases unmatched: 12. Germline CDR1 reads SGHNT; CDR2 reads YYREEE (reference sequence). The CDR3, as DNA: TGTGCCAGATGGGGGACAGGGATCGGTCTAGCCAAAAACATTCAGTACTTC. It translates to CARWGTGIGLAKNIQYF. Supplemented by reference TRBV5-4 and TRBJ2-4, the full variable domain reads ETGVTQSPTHLIKTRGQQVTLRCSSQSGHNTVSWYQQALGQGPQFIFQYYREEENGRGNFPPRFSGLQFPNYSSELNVNALELDDSALYLCARWGTGIGLAKNIQYFGAGTRLSVL.

This clone was picked up a small number of times. The chain links TRBV27 to TRBJ1-5; D perhaps matches TRBD1 (5 bases). V was trimmed by 4 bases and J by 2 bases, leaving 9 bases between them. Germline assignment: CDR1 MNHEY and CDR2 SMNVEV (reference sequence). CDR3 length: 14 amino acids. The CDR3 protein is CASSSGTGNQPQHF. The DNA for the CDR3 is TGTGCCAGCAGTTCTGGGACGGGCAATCAGCCCCAGCATTTT.

V gene TRBV29-1 combines with J gene TRBJ2-5; D remains unclear. Germline V gene sequence: CDR1 SQVTM, CDR2 ANQGSEA. V lost 5 bases to trimming and J lost 4 bases, with 11 bases between them. The CDR3 consists of 12 residues. CDR3 amino acids: CSVNRVPETQYF. The CDR3 nucleotides read TGCAGCGTTAACCGGGTGCCAGAGACCCAGTACTTC.

The chain links TRBV2 to TRBJ2-2; D unclear. Germline V lookup: CDR1 SNHLY, CDR2 FYNNEI. This CDR3 has 15 amino acids. Deletions cut 4 bases from V and 6 bases from J, with 15 bases between. The CDR3 nucleotides read TGTGCCAGCAGTGCGTCTAGAAAGAGCCCCGGGGAGCTGTTTTTT. Residues: CASSASRKSPGELFF.

J is TRBJ1-3 and V is TRBV14; D not certain. CDR1 and CDR2 (germline): SGHDN, FVKESK. V gave up 3 bases and J gave up 0 bases, with 9 bases separating them. The CDR3 extends over 15 amino acids. CDR3 protein: CASSHSAFSGNTIYF. DNA for the CDR3: TGTGCCAGCAGCCATTCCGCTTTCTCTGGAAACACCATATATTTT.

The V call is TRBV27, the J call TRBJ2-5; 8 bases align to TRBD1. This CDR3 region has 15 residues. Per germline, CDR1 MNHEY and CDR2 SMNVEV (reference sequence). With V trimmed by 7 bases and J by 3 bases, 10 bases remained unmatched. The CDR3 DNA reads TGTGCCAGCATCCGCCCGGACAGGGAGGAAGAGACCCAGTACTTC. It translates to CASIRPDREEETQYF.

This clone was detected only a few times. J is TRBJ2-5 and V is TRBV7-2, with D possibly matching TRBD1 (6 bases). V lost 5 bases, J lost 4 bases, and 11 bases lay in between. In germline, CDR1 is SGHTA, CDR2 FQGNSA. This CDR3 has 13 amino acids. The CDR3 loop reads CASSVGGRETQYF. The DNA of the CDR3 is TGTGCCAGCAGCGTAGGGGGACGAGAGACCCAGTACTTC.

The V and J genes are TRBV4-3 and TRBJ1-1; D unclear. Trimming took off 1 base at V and 3 bases at J, with 9 bases between the two ends. The germline V gene encodes CDR1 LGHNA and CDR2 YSLEER. This CDR3 contains 14 residues. The CDR3 nucleotides read TGCGCCAGCAGCCAAGTGACCGGTTACACTGAAGCTTTCTTT. Amino acid sequence: CASSQVTGYTEAFF.

The rearrangement joins TRBV7-2 to TRBJ2-3; TRBD2 aligns across 8 bases. CDR1 and CDR2 from the germline V gene are SGHTA and FQGNSA. The CDR3 is made up of 16 amino acids. V trimming: 5 bases; J trimming: 3 bases; junction bases outside the gene matches: 10. The CDR3 DNA reads TGTGCCAGCAGCGAAGGGGCGGGAGGTCCAACAGATACGCAGTATTTT. This encodes CASSEGAGGPTDTQYF.

About this clone: The same CDR3 can be traced to other DNA sequences in this sample. This chain joins TRBV28 and TRBJ2-7, with no clear D. With 4 bases removed from V and 5 bases from J, the gap between germline ends came to 6 bases. Germline CDR1 and CDR2: MDHEN and SYDVKM. The CDR3 covers 11 residues. The CDR3 nucleotides read TGTGCCAGCAGTTCGTGGGACGAGCAGTACTTC. This encodes CASSSWDEQYF.